A single sample is the source of the 32 T cell receptor beta chains below, sequenced in a study of blood T cell repertoires in COVID-19. Only in-frame clones appear in the TCRdb table, and some are missing; sequencing was by immunoSEQ multiplex PCR. The sample consists of about 350,000 clones, 88% of them appearing once. Sequencing was performed on PBMCs or T cells enriched from blood (not recorded which). All receptors derive from a woman aged 25 to 39 who had been exposed to COVID-19.

The J gene is TRBJ1-6, the V gene TRBV15; D gene ambiguous. The CDR3 sequence is 15 residues long. From germline, CDR1 is LNHNV and CDR2 YYDKDF (reference sequence). V lost 0 bases and J 7 bases, leaving 10 bases between the germline ends. The CDR3 reads CATSRDQLTNSPLHF. The CDR3 DNA is TGTGCCACCAGCAGAGATCAACTGACAAATTCACCCCTCCACTTT.

The genes are TRBV18 and TRBJ2-1; no clear D. Germline V gives CDR1 KGHSH, CDR2 LQKENI. This CDR3 is 15 amino acids long. Trimming took 3 bases from V and 5 from J, leaving 14 bases between them. This CDR3 reads CASSPLDGFNNEQFF. CDR3 sequence (DNA): TGTGCCAGCTCACCTCTAGACGGGTTCAACAATGAGCAGTTCTTC.

The rearrangement links TRBV12-2 to TRBJ2-2; the D call TRBD2 from the table was never checked on the DNA. TRBV12-2 is deemed a pseudogene. The CDR3 length is 17 residues. The CDR3 spells CASRVPLATVEIGELFF. The CDR3 coding sequence is TGTGCAAGTCGCGTGCCCTTAGCGACCGTCGAAATCGGGGAGCTGTTTTTT.

The chain recombines TRBV10-2 with TRBJ1-1, with a tentative D call TRBD1 (6 bases). The V gene lost 3 bases and the J gene lost 7 bases, with 15 bases spanning the gap. Germline CDR1 WSHSY, CDR2 SAAADI. The CDR3 length is 14 residues. In DNA form, the CDR3 reads TGCGCCAGCAGTGATAGTCCCGACAGGAGTGAAGCTTTCTTT. Translating gives CASSDSPDRSEAFF.

This chain joins TRBV3-1 (or the pseudogene TRBV3-2) and TRBJ2-1; D perhaps matches TRBD1 (6 bases). V was shortened by 0 bases and J by 7 bases, with 13 bases between the two germline ends. The V gene's germline CDR1 is LGHDT and CDR2 YNNKEL (reference sequence). This CDR3 region has 15 residues. CDR3 amino acids: CASSQEVGAWNEQFF. The CDR3, as DNA: TGTGCCAGCAGCCAAGAAGTGGGGGCATGGAATGAGCAGTTCTTC.

V gene TRBV6-2 or TRBV6-3 combines with J gene TRBJ2-1, with D hard to call. V was clipped by 2 bases and J by 10 bases, with 9 bases between them. The CDR3 is 12 amino acids. Germline-derived CDR1 and CDR2 are MNHEY and SVGEGT. This CDR3 is CASSYTSGEQFF. In nucleotides, the CDR3 is TGTGCCAGCAGTTACACCTCCGGGGAGCAGTTCTTC.

The J gene is TRBJ1-4, the V gene TRBV6-5; D is unresolved. CDR3 length equals 13 residues. Per the germline V gene, CDR1 is MNHEY and CDR2 is SVGAGI. V was cut by 7 bases and J by 7 bases, with 13 bases left in between. As DNA, the CDR3 is TGTGCCAGCACCTTAGCGACGGGTGAAAAACTGTTTTTT. Translation: CASTLATGEKLFF.

This rearrangement joins TRBV18 to TRBJ2-7; 9 nucleotides agree with TRBD2. The CDR3 is made up of 14 amino acids. The junction had 6 bases not matched to a gene; V was cut back by 5 bases and J by 4 bases. CDR1 is KGHSH and CDR2 is LQKENI in the germline V gene. The CDR3 spells CASSGSSGIYEQYF. In DNA, the CDR3 is TGTGCCAGCTCAGGGTCTAGCGGGATTTACGAGCAGTACTTC.

This clone was seen only a few times. The rearrangement links TRBV5-1 to TRBJ2-3, with TRBD2 matching over 7 bases. The CDR3 is 14 residues long. V gave up 3 bases and J gave up 2 bases; unmatched junction bases: 3. CDR1 SGHRS and CDR2 YFSETQ come from the germline V gene. The CDR3 is CASSWEGNTDTQYF. The CDR3 nucleotides are TGCGCCAGCAGCTGGGAGGGGAACACAGATACGCAGTATTTT. Together with reference TRBV5-1 and TRBJ2-3, the CDR3 gives the full variable domain: KAGVTQTPRYLIKTRGQQVTLSCSPISGHRSVSWYQQTPGQGLQFLFEYFSETQRNKGNFPGRFSGRQFSNSRSEMNVSTLELGDSALYLCASSWEGNTDTQYFGPGTRLTVL.

The chain recombines TRBV4-1 with TRBJ2-7; 7 bases are a match to TRBD1. V dropped 4 bases and J dropped 1; count of bases not matched to a gene: 10. The CDR3 sequence is 16 residues long. Per germline, CDR1 MGHRA and CDR2 YSYEKL. The CDR3: CASSLTPGTDSYEQYF. The CDR3 bases are TGCGCCAGCAGCCTGACTCCCGGGACAGATTCCTACGAGCAGTACTTC.

J is TRBJ2-5 and V is TRBV29-1; a weak D match, TRBD2 (6 bases). The CDR3 is made up of 14 amino acids. V lost 4 bases and J 2 bases, leaving 14 bases between the germline ends. Germline CDR1 is SQVTM and CDR2 is ANQGSEA. The CDR3 DNA reads TGCAGCGTTGCTAGAGTAGCGGCACAAGAGACCCAGTACTTC. This sequence encodes CSVARVAAQETQYF.

The chain links TRBV7-8 to TRBJ2-1; 14 positions agree with TRBD2. The CDR3 is 15 amino acids. V lost 2 bases and J lost 9; bases outside the gene matches: 3. The germline CDR1 and CDR2 sequences are SGHVS and FQNEAQ. The CDR3 nucleotides are TGTGCCAGCAGCTTAACCGGGACTAGCGGGAGTGAGCAGTTCTTC. Translated: CASSLTGTSGSEQFF.

This chain joins TRBV6-2 or TRBV6-3 and TRBJ1-6; weak D call: TRBD1 (6 bases). The V and J ends lost 3 bases and 8 bases respectively, with 14 bases between them. The CDR3 consists of 15 residues. Germline assignment: CDR1 MNHEY and CDR2 SVGEGT. The DNA of the CDR3 is TGTGCCAGCAGTTATTGGGGCAGGGGTTATTCACCCCTCCACTTT. It is translated as CASSYWGRGYSPLHF.

The chain links TRBV5-4 to TRBJ2-7; the match to TRBD1 covers 8 bases. CDR3 length: 14 residues. The V segment lost 5 bases and the J segment 5 bases; nucleotides outside the gene matches: 9. Germline CDR1 and CDR2: SGHNT and YYREEE (reference sequence). The CDR3 loop reads CASRPDRGRDEQYF. In DNA, the CDR3 is TGTGCCAGCAGACCAGACAGGGGAAGGGACGAGCAGTACTTC.

The chain has TRBV2 and TRBJ1-5, with D possibly TRBD1 on 5 matching bases. Germline CDR1 reads SNHLY; CDR2 reads FYNNEI. The CDR3 consists of 13 residues. V was trimmed by 4 bases and J by 7 bases, leaving 11 bases between them. In DNA, the CDR3 is TGTGCCAGCAGTGTCAGGGTTAGACAGCCCCAGCATTTT. This codes for CASSVRVRQPQHF.

The chain uses TRBV18 and TRBJ2-2, with 8 nucleotides matching TRBD1. There are 15 residues in the CDR3. V was pared by 6 bases and J by 4 bases, with 7 bases of the junction left unmatched. Germline V lookup: CDR1 KGHSH, CDR2 LQKENI. CDR3: CASSSTGASTGELFF. In DNA form, the CDR3 reads TGTGCCAGCTCTTCGACAGGGGCATCCACCGGGGAGCTGTTTTTT.

The CDR3 sequence: CASSHPSFRGSGANVLTF. CDR3 nucleotide sequence: TGCGCCAGCAGCCATCCCTCTTTCAGGGGATCAGGGGCCAACGTCCTGACTTTC. V usage is TRBV5-1 and J usage is TRBJ2-6, with D maybe TRBD1 (6 bases). Trimming took 4 bases from V and 4 from J, leaving 21 bases between them. Germline-derived CDR1 and CDR2 are SGHRS and YFSETQ. CDR3 length: 18 amino acids.

The chain employs TRBV7-3 and TRBJ2-1; 10 positions agree with TRBD2. Germline V gene sequence: CDR1 SGHTA, CDR2 FQGTGA. This CDR3 is built from 18 residues. The ends lost 5 bases at V and 4 bases at J; junction bases unmatched: 14. CDR3 DNA sequence: TGTGCCAGCAGCCCCCGCCCCGCTAGCGGGAGCGAATACAATGAGCAGTTCTTC. Translating gives CASSPRPASGSEYNEQFF.

The chain couples TRBV14 to TRBJ2-3, with 11 bases lining up with TRBD2. The CDR3 loop spans 18 amino acids. V shed 1 base and J 8 bases; nucleotides not matched to a gene: 14. Per the germline V gene, CDR1 is SGHDN and CDR2 is FVKESK. CDR3 sequence: CASSQVPPSGRMRGTQYF. The CDR3 nucleotides read TGTGCCAGCAGCCAAGTTCCTCCTAGCGGGAGGATGAGGGGTACGCAGTATTTT.

V is TRBV30 and J is TRBJ1-4, with a weak D call TRBD1 (6 bases). This CDR3 has 17 residues. Germline assignment: CDR1 GTSNPN and CDR2 SVGIG (reference sequence). The V end lost 7 bases, the J end lost 5 bases, and 26 bases lay between the germline ends. CDR3 loop: CAYRSGVLARSNEKLFF. The CDR3 region has the DNA TGTGCCTACCGATCAGGGGTGTTGGCGCGTTCAAATGAAAAACTGTTTTTT.

V usage is TRBV15 and J usage is TRBJ1-3; the D gene is possibly TRBD1 (5 bases). Deletions cut 0 bases from V and 2 bases from J, with 8 bases between. The CDR3 contains 15 residues. The germline V gene has CDR1 LNHNV and CDR2 YYDKDF (reference sequence). The CDR3 loop is CATSRDLGPGNTIYF. CDR3 sequence (DNA): TGTGCCACCAGCAGAGATTTGGGGCCTGGAAACACCATATATTTT. Full variable domain (rest looked up from reference TRBV15 and TRBJ1-3): DAMVIQNPRYQVTQFGKPVTLSCSQTLNHNVMYWYQQKSSQAPKLLFHYYDKDFNNEADTPDNFQSRRPNTSFCFLDIRSPGLGDTAMYLCATSRDLGPGNTIYFGEGSWLTVV.

The chain joins TRBV7-9 to TRBJ1-5; 7 bases map to TRBD1. The CDR3 spans 16 residues. CDR1 and CDR2 from the germline V gene are SEHNR and FQNEAQ (reference sequence). V trimming: 2 bases; J trimming: 5 bases; junction bases outside the gene matches: 9. CDR3 region: CASSLFPDRIDQPQHF. The CDR3 coding sequence is TGTGCCAGCAGCTTATTCCCGGACAGGATCGATCAGCCCCAGCATTTT.

Only one count was recorded for this clone. This chain uses TRBV3-1 (or the pseudogene TRBV3-2) with TRBJ2-1; 9 bases map to TRBD2. Germline CDR1 is LGHDT and CDR2 is YNNKEL (reference sequence). The length of the CDR3 is 16 residues. Unmatched junction bases numbered 12, after V lost 2 bases and J lost 10 bases. CDR3 loop: CASSQSTAGGSGEQFF. The CDR3, as DNA: TGTGCCAGCAGCCAATCTACGGCGGGAGGGTCTGGGGAGCAGTTCTTC.

The V gene is TRBV27, the J gene TRBJ2-7; 7 bases are shared with TRBD1. V was pared by 5 bases and J by 6 bases, with 4 bases of the junction left unmatched. The V gene's germline CDR1 is MNHEY and CDR2 SMNVEV (reference sequence). This CDR3 region has 12 residues. In DNA, the CDR3 is TGTGCCAGCAGTCGGACAGGTGCCGAGCAGTACTTC. Translation gives CASSRTGAEQYF.

This chain links TRBV29-1 with TRBJ2-6; 8 bases fit TRBD1. Trimming took 1 base from V and 0 from J; bases not matched to a gene: 5. Looked up from germline, CDR1 is SQVTM and CDR2 is ANQGSEA. This CDR3 has 17 residues. The CDR3 is CSVEARQGSSGANVLTF. In DNA form, the CDR3 reads TGCAGCGTTGAAGCGAGACAGGGGTCCTCTGGGGCCAACGTCCTGACTTTC. The variable domain in full, with the rest retrieved from reference TRBV29-1 and TRBJ2-6, is SAVISQKPSRDICQRGTSLTIQCQVDSQVTMMFWYRQQPGQSLTLIATANQGSEATYESGFVIDKFPISRPNLTFSTLTVSNMSPEDSSIYLCSVEARQGSSGANVLTFGAGSRLTVL.

The chain links TRBV27 to TRBJ2-1; TRBD2 aligns across 14 bases. Trimming removed 5 bases from V and 1 base from J; junction bases left unmatched: 4. The germline CDR1 and CDR2 sequences are MNHEY and SMNVEV (reference sequence). The CDR3 is 17 amino acids. CDR3 sequence reads: CASSEGTSGRSYNEQFF. The CDR3 DNA sequence: TGTGCCAGCAGTGAAGGGACTAGCGGGAGATCCTACAATGAGCAGTTCTTC.

J is TRBJ2-7 and V is TRBV27; D not resolved. V lost 8 bases to trimming and J lost 1 base, with 12 bases between them. The germline CDR1 and CDR2 sequences are MNHEY and SMNVEV (reference sequence). The CDR3 has 13 residues. The CDR3 loop reads CASSFSRSYEQYF. The CDR3 DNA sequence: TGTGCCAGCTCGTTTAGTCGGTCCTACGAGCAGTACTTC.

Here the CDR3 DNA reads TGTGCCAGCAGTTACTCGAGTCTAGCGAACACCGGGGAGCTGTTTTTT. Its translation: CASSYSSLANTGELFF. This chain joins TRBV6-5 and TRBJ2-2; no definite D call. The germline V and J ends were trimmed by 0 bases and 0 bases, with 8 bases remaining between them. This CDR3 has 16 amino acids. Germline values: CDR1 MNHEY, CDR2 SVGAGI.

This rearrangement joins TRBV5-8 to TRBJ2-7, with TRBD1 matching over 11 bases. The junction had 20 bases not matched to a gene; V was cut back by 2 bases and J by 7 bases. The germline V gene has CDR1 SGHTS and CDR2 YDEGEE. The CDR3 contains 19 residues. The CDR3 DNA reads TGTGCCAGCAGCTTTGGGGTTACAGGGGGCCCGGACAGGGGGCAGGAGCAGTACTTC. Its translation: CASSFGVTGGPDRGQEQYF.

The chain joins TRBV29-1 to TRBJ2-5; D unresolved. Germline V gene data show CDR1 as SQVTM and CDR2 as ANQGSEA. There are 13 residues in the CDR3. The ends were cut back, 3 bases at V and 5 bases at J, with 13 bases in the middle. CDR3 in DNA: TGCAGCGTTGATGGCAGTATTATTGAGACCCAGTACTTC. Translating it yields CSVDGSIIETQYF.

The chain carries TRBV7-8 and TRBJ2-3; 8 nucleotides agree with TRBD1. The germline V gene encodes CDR1 SGHVS and CDR2 FQNEAQ. The CDR3 loop spans 16 amino acids. V lost 5 bases, J lost 3 bases, and 10 bases stayed unmatched. In nucleotides, the CDR3 is TGTGCCAGCAGCATTAGACAGGGGTTAGTGACAGATACGCAGTATTTT. This translates into CASSIRQGLVTDTQYF.

This clone was seen once. The chain combines TRBV10-3 with TRBJ2-7, with D perhaps TRBD1 (5 bases). Germline-derived CDR1 and CDR2 are ENHRY and SYGVKD. CDR3 length: 14 residues. Trimming stripped 4 bases from V and 2 bases from J, with 12 bases between. The CDR3 sequence: CAISAAGKPYEQYF. The CDR3, as DNA: TGTGCCATCAGTGCGGCAGGGAAGCCCTACGAGCAGTACTTC.